Reported below is one T cell receptor beta chain. Its target is unknown. Sequencing of cultured CD4+ T cell DNA used the Oncomine TCR Beta short-read assay. In TCRdb, the PCR reads were re-called with MiXCR into one record per CDR3 protein. The top ten hold roughly 6.2% of the sample, which has 15,000 to 20,000 distinct CDR3 sequences, 50% seen once. In germline, CDR1 is MNHEY, CDR2 SVGEGT. CDR3 length: 12 amino acids. Deletions cut 5 bases from V and 4 bases from J, with 8 bases between. Treatment here: approximately 9-day PBMC culture with coronavirus spike peptide pools or control peptides (ViraFEST assay). The data originate from a study of vaccination and CD4 T cells after COVID-19.

The gene calls are TRBV6-2 or TRBV6-3 and TRBJ2-5; D possibly corresponds to TRBD2 (6 bases). Material: CD4+ T cells from blood, cultured in vitro. The origin of this receptor is a human donor who had recovered from COVID-19. As DNA, the CDR3 is TGTGCCAGCAGTCGAGCGGGAGAGACCCAGTACTTC. Its protein is CASSRAGETQYF.